Listed below are T cell receptor beta chains from one sample, sequenced in a study of cytomegalovirus exposure and HLA in healthy donors. Using immunoSEQ multiplex PCR, the repertoire was profiled, and TCRdb retains in-frame clones only, with some absent. The table lists about 160,000 clones, around 78% of them singletons. Sequenced sample: PBMCs. These receptors were obtained from a man aged 40-55 years in good health and CMV-seronegative. Both conserved end residues are part of each CDR3. D genes are given only for firm matches. Not every row has a clone size; where given, it reads once, few, many or a size class.

d_gene: -
abundance: -
v_gene: TRBV19
j_gene: TRBJ1-5
CDR3aa: CASSIGGQPQHF
CDR3nt: TGTGCCAGTAGTATCGGGGGTCAGCCCCAGCATTTT

d_gene: -
abundance: -
v_gene: TRBV9
j_gene: TRBJ2-2
CDR3aa: CASSEFGRELFF
CDR3nt: TGTGCCAGCAGCGAGTTCGGTCGGGAGCTGTTTTTT

d_gene: TRBD2
abundance: -
v_gene: TRBV6-1
j_gene: TRBJ2-3
CDR3aa: CASSEGGLARDTQYF
CDR3nt: TGTGCCAGCAGTGAAGGGGGACTAGCAAGAGATACGCAGTATTTT

d_gene: TRBD2
abundance: -
v_gene: TRBV19
j_gene: TRBJ2-1
CDR3aa: CASSRLAGGPAYNEQFF
CDR3nt: TGTGCCAGTAGTAGATTAGCGGGAGGGCCGGCCTACAATGAGCAGTTCTTC

d_gene: -
abundance: -
v_gene: TRBV19
j_gene: TRBJ1-5
CDR3aa: CASSGLGGPLNHQPQHF
CDR3nt: TGTGCCAGTTCAGGACTGGGAGGACCACTCAATCATCAGCCCCAGCATTTT

d_gene: -
abundance: -
v_gene: TRBV28
j_gene: TRBJ1-2
CDR3aa: CASSPLTVYGYTF
CDR3nt: TGTGCCAGCAGTCCTTTGACAGTTTATGGCTACACCTTC

d_gene: -
abundance: -
v_gene: TRBV2
j_gene: TRBJ1-5
CDR3aa: CASSGQYSNQPQHF
CDR3nt: TGTGCCAGCAGTGGGCAGTATAGCAATCAGCCCCAGCATTTT

d_gene: TRBD1
abundance: -
v_gene: TRBV9
j_gene: TRBJ1-1
CDR3aa: CASSVRDSPNTEAFF
CDR3nt: TGTGCCAGCAGCGTTCGGGACAGTCCGAACACTGAAGCTTTCTTT

d_gene: TRBD2
abundance: -
v_gene: TRBV11-2
j_gene: TRBJ2-6
CDR3aa: CASTPLEWKREPGANVLTF
CDR3nt: TGTGCCAGCACTCCCTTAGAGTGGAAGCGGGAGCCCGGGGCCAACGTCCTGACTTTC

d_gene: -
abundance: few
v_gene: TRBV12-2
j_gene: TRBJ2-1
CDR3aa: CASRLAPLCPPSGMLYNEQFF
CDR3nt: TGTGCAAGTCGCTTAGCCCCTCTCTGTCCGCCTAGCGGGATGCTCTACAATGAGCAGTTCTTC

d_gene: TRBD1
abundance: -
v_gene: TRBV5-1
j_gene: TRBJ1-1
CDR3aa: CASSWTGVGTEAFF
CDR3nt: TGCGCCAGCAGCTGGACAGGGGTCGGCACTGAAGCTTTCTTT

d_gene: TRBD2
abundance: -
v_gene: TRBV5-8
j_gene: TRBJ2-1
CDR3aa: CASSLPGLAFYNEQFF
CDR3nt: TGTGCCAGCAGCCTACCGGGACTAGCGTTCTACAATGAGCAGTTCTTC

d_gene: TRBD1
abundance: once
v_gene: TRBV5-1
j_gene: TRBJ1-2
CDR3aa: CASSGTGEGYGYTF
CDR3nt: TGCGCCAGCAGCGGGACAGGGGAGGGCTATGGCTACACCTTC

d_gene: -
abundance: -
v_gene: TRBV10-3
j_gene: TRBJ2-5
CDR3aa: CAVHGGLKETQYF
CDR3nt: TGTGCCGTCCACGGGGGACTCAAAGAGACCCAGTACTTC

d_gene: TRBD1
abundance: -
v_gene: TRBV29-1
j_gene: TRBJ1-2
CDR3aa: CSVSGGGGHYGYTF
CDR3nt: TGCAGCGTCTCAGGTGGAGGGGGCCACTATGGCTACACCTTC

d_gene: -
abundance: -
v_gene: TRBV6-1
j_gene: TRBJ2-6
CDR3aa: CASSVGGGRANVLTF
CDR3nt: TGTGCCAGCAGTGTGGGAGGGGGTAGGGCCAACGTCCTGACTTTC

d_gene: TRBD1
abundance: -
v_gene: TRBV5-4
j_gene: TRBJ1-6
CDR3aa: CASSPRPGQGESPLHF
CDR3nt: TGTGCCAGCAGTCCTCGACCGGGACAGGGAGAGTCACCCCTCCACTTT

d_gene: -
abundance: -
v_gene: TRBV11-1
j_gene: TRBJ2-7
CDR3aa: CASSLGYGSLGEQYF
CDR3nt: TGTGCCAGCAGCTTAGGATACGGGAGCTTAGGCGAGCAGTACTTC

d_gene: -
abundance: -
v_gene: TRBV11-2
j_gene: TRBJ1-6
CDR3aa: CASSLDGNIYNSPLHF
CDR3nt: TGTGCCAGCAGCTTAGACGGGAACATCTATAATTCACCCCTCCACTTT

d_gene: -
abundance: -
v_gene: TRBV9
j_gene: TRBJ1-6
CDR3aa: CASSPEQGWNSPLHF
CDR3nt: TGTGCCAGCAGCCCAGAACAGGGATGGAATTCACCCCTCCACTTT

d_gene: -
abundance: once
v_gene: TRBV5-1
j_gene: TRBJ1-1
CDR3aa: CASRLTVNTEAFF
CDR3nt: TGCGCCAGCAGACTGACAGTGAACACTGAAGCTTTCTTT

d_gene: -
abundance: -
v_gene: TRBV19
j_gene: TRBJ2-3
CDR3aa: CASVSGKSTDTQYF
CDR3nt: TGTGCCAGTGTTAGCGGTAAGAGCACAGATACGCAGTATTTT

d_gene: -
abundance: -
v_gene: TRBV15
j_gene: TRBJ1-1
CDR3aa: CATSRAREAGAFF
CDR3nt: TGTGCCACCAGCAGAGCGAGGGAAGCCGGCGCTTTCTTT

d_gene: -
abundance: -
v_gene: TRBV7-3
j_gene: TRBJ1-3
CDR3aa: CASSPNQGNTIYF
CDR3nt: TGTGCCAGCAGCCCCAACCAGGGAAACACCATATATTTT

d_gene: -
abundance: -
v_gene: TRBV5-5
j_gene: TRBJ2-7
CDR3aa: CASSLRLAAEQYF
CDR3nt: TGTGCCAGCAGCTTGCGGCTAGCAGCCGAGCAGTACTTC

d_gene: -
abundance: few
v_gene: TRBV19
j_gene: TRBJ2-6
CDR3aa: CASSIQGTGANVLTF
CDR3nt: TGTGCCAGTAGTATACAGGGAACTGGGGCCAACGTCCTGACTTTC

d_gene: TRBD2
abundance: -
v_gene: TRBV2
j_gene: TRBJ2-3
CDR3aa: CASSVTGTSFTDTQYF
CDR3nt: TGTGCCAGCAGTGTAACCGGGACTAGTTTTACAGATACGCAGTATTTT

d_gene: TRBD2
abundance: -
v_gene: TRBV27
j_gene: TRBJ2-6
CDR3aa: CASSLVAGGGANVLTF
CDR3nt: TGTGCCAGCAGTTTAGTAGCGGGAGGTGGGGCCAACGTCCTGACTTTC

d_gene: TRBD2
abundance: -
v_gene: TRBV4-1
j_gene: TRBJ2-1
CDR3aa: CASHLGLAGEGNEQFF
CDR3nt: TGCGCCAGCCATCTAGGGCTAGCGGGAGAAGGGAATGAGCAGTTCTTC

d_gene: -
abundance: -
v_gene: TRBV11-2
j_gene: TRBJ2-5
CDR3aa: CASSLAFSSTYERYF
CDR3nt: TGTGCCAGCAGCTTAGCGTTTAGCTCCACCTACGAGCGGTACTTC

d_gene: -
abundance: few
v_gene: TRBV5-3
j_gene: TRBJ2-3
CDR3aa: CARSLGMGGSTDTQYF
CDR3nt: TGTGCCAGAAGCTTGGGGATGGGCGGGAGCACAGATACGCAGTATTTT

d_gene: -
abundance: -
v_gene: TRBV28
j_gene: TRBJ1-2
CDR3aa: CASSQGRGYYGYTF
CDR3nt: TGTGCCAGCAGCCAGGGGAGGGGGTACTATGGCTACACCTTC

d_gene: -
abundance: -
v_gene: TRBV6-5
j_gene: TRBJ1-2
CDR3aa: CASSPHQLYGYTF
CDR3nt: TGTGCCAGCAGTCCCCACCAACTTTATGGCTACACCTTC

d_gene: TRBD1
abundance: -
v_gene: TRBV7-9
j_gene: TRBJ1-5
CDR3aa: CSSSLDSTGGSQPQHF
CDR3nt: TGTTCCAGCAGCTTAGATTCGACAGGGGGCAGCCAGCCCCAGCATTTT

d_gene: -
abundance: -
v_gene: TRBV29-1
j_gene: TRBJ1-3
CDR3aa: CSVSTGSSGNTIYF
CDR3nt: TGCAGCGTTTCTACAGGTTCCTCTGGAAACACCATATATTTT

d_gene: -
abundance: -
v_gene: TRBV27
j_gene: TRBJ2-7
CDR3aa: CASSLNSGVVEQYF
CDR3nt: TGTGCCAGCAGTTTAAACTCAGGGGTTGTCGAGCAGTACTTC

d_gene: -
abundance: -
v_gene: TRBV27
j_gene: TRBJ2-7
CDR3aa: CASSLTPGREQYF
CDR3nt: TGTGCCAGCAGTTTAACCCCAGGGCGCGAGCAGTACTTC

d_gene: -
abundance: -
v_gene: TRBV18
j_gene: TRBJ1-1
CDR3aa: CASSPGPLNTEAFF
CDR3nt: TGTGCCAGCTCCCCAGGGCCCTTAAACACTGAAGCTTTCTTT

d_gene: -
abundance: -
v_gene: TRBV5-1
j_gene: TRBJ1-2
CDR3aa: CASSLQGYGYTF
CDR3nt: TGCGCCAGCAGCTTGCAGGGCTATGGCTACACCTTC

d_gene: -
abundance: -
v_gene: TRBV27
j_gene: TRBJ1-5
CDR3aa: CASAWGSGNQPQHF
CDR3nt: TGTGCCTCAGCATGGGGCAGTGGAAATCAGCCCCAGCATTTT

d_gene: TRBD1
abundance: -
v_gene: TRBV19
j_gene: TRBJ1-4
CDR3aa: CASSIGDRGGEKLFF
CDR3nt: TGTGCCAGTAGTATTGGGGACAGGGGAGGTGAAAAACTGTTTTTT

d_gene: TRBD2
abundance: once
v_gene: TRBV5-1
j_gene: TRBJ2-7
CDR3aa: CASSLVLAGGREQYF
CDR3nt: TGCGCCAGCAGCTTGGTATTAGCGGGAGGTAGGGAGCAGTACTTC

d_gene: -
abundance: -
v_gene: TRBV11-2
j_gene: TRBJ2-2
CDR3aa: CASSFGGENTGELFF
CDR3nt: TGTGCCAGCAGCTTTGGGGGCGAGAACACCGGGGAGCTGTTTTTT

d_gene: -
abundance: -
v_gene: TRBV28
j_gene: TRBJ1-1
CDR3aa: CASSFNDRILMNTEAFF
CDR3nt: TGTGCCAGCAGTTTCAACGACAGGATCCTCATGAACACTGAAGCTTTCTTT

d_gene: -
abundance: once
v_gene: TRBV14
j_gene: TRBJ1-3
CDR3aa: CASSQVTIYF
CDR3nt: TGTGCCAGCAGCCAAGTAACCATATATTTT

d_gene: TRBD1
abundance: -
v_gene: TRBV28
j_gene: TRBJ1-5
CDR3aa: CASSRQGAGGQPQHF
CDR3nt: TGTGCCAGCAGCCGACAGGGGGCTGGCGGTCAGCCCCAGCATTTT

d_gene: TRBD2
abundance: -
v_gene: TRBV7-9
j_gene: TRBJ2-3
CDR3aa: CASSLAGGSTDTQYF
CDR3nt: TGTGCCAGCAGCTTAGCGGGGGGGAGCACAGATACGCAGTATTTT

d_gene: TRBD1
abundance: -
v_gene: TRBV5-4
j_gene: TRBJ2-6
CDR3aa: CASSARQGAHSGANGLTF
CDR3nt: TGTGCCAGCAGCGCCCGACAGGGGGCCCACTCTGGGGCCAACGGCCTGACTTTC

d_gene: -
abundance: -
v_gene: TRBV25-1
j_gene: TRBJ1-5
CDR3aa: CASSEGVEGRDQPQHF
CDR3nt: TGTGCCAGCAGTGAAGGGGTAGAAGGGAGAGATCAGCCCCAGCATTTT

d_gene: TRBD1
abundance: -
v_gene: TRBV6-1
j_gene: TRBJ1-6
CDR3aa: CASRDRGGSPLHF
CDR3nt: TGTGCCAGCAGGGACAGGGGTGGTTCACCCCTCCACTTT

d_gene: -
abundance: -
v_gene: TRBV19
j_gene: TRBJ2-7
CDR3aa: CASSIVWPSYEQYF
CDR3nt: TGTGCCAGTAGTATAGTATGGCCATCCTACGAGCAGTACTTC